This record looks at one TCR beta chain sequence and its context. This entry belongs to a study of T cells in Graves' hyperthyroidism and ophthalmopathy. Ophthalmopathy patients showed a Clinical Activity Score of at least 3, NOSPECS grade of at least 4 and duration under 3 months. It was over 9.5 ml of fresh peripheral blood that supplied the PBMCs. Per germline, CDR1 SGHRS and CDR2 YFSETQ. V shed 5 bases and J shed 8 bases, with 19 bases lying between them. The CDR3 loop spans 15 amino acids. Amplified TCR beta CDR3 regions came from RNA transcripts. Initially, a first-round RT-PCR of the TCR CDR3 employed the HTBI primer set. TCRdb re-analysed the multiplex PCR reads in MiXCR, keeping a single row per CDR3 protein. In the table there are 490,000 or so distinct CDR3 sequences, roughly 21% of which are singletons.

This clonotype was sampled from a middle-aged man with Graves' ophthalmopathy. Sequenced material: blood. This rearrangement joins TRBV5-1 to TRBJ1-4; D may be TRBD1 (5 bases). As DNA, the CDR3 is TGCGCCAGCAGTTCGCCGGGACCCGGCGGGGAAAAACTGTTTTTT. It yields the protein CASSSPGPGGEKLFF.